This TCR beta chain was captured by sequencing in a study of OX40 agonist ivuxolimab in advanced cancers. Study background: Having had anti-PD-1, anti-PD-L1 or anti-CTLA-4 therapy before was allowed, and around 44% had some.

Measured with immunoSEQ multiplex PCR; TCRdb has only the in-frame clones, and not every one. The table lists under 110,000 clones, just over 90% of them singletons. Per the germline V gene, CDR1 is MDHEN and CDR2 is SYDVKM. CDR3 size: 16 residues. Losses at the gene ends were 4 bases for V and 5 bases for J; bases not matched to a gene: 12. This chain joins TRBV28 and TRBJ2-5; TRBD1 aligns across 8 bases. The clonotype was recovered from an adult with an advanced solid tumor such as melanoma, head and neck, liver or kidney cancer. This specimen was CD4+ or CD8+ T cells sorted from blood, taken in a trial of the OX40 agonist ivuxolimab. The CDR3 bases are TGTGCCAGCAGTTCCTCTGGACAGGGAAGTAGGGAGACCCAGTACTTC. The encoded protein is CASSSSGQGSRETQYF. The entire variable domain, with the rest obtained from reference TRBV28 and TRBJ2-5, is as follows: DVKVTQSSRYLVKRTGEKVFLECVQDMDHENMFWYRQDPGLGLRLIYFSYDVKMKEKGDIPEGYSVSREKKERFSLILESASTNQTSMYLCASSSSGQGSRETQYFGPGTRLLVL.